This entry features one TCR beta chain sequence. What it binds is not known. The record originates from a study of blood T cells in healthy people across ages. On the study more broadly: Capture via template switching afforded approximately one barcoded beta molecule per two T cells. General study results and limits: Diversity of TCR beta per million T cells declined in a roughly linear way with age. Among long-lived donors, naive CD4+ cells were more numerous and diversity higher than in aged donors.

For the second PCR, which ran for about 7 to 11 cycles, a sample-barcoded 5' primer and a J-beta primer mix were used. Each cDNA molecule was tagged by a template-switch adaptor with 12 random nucleotides. TCRdb re-called the 5' RACE reads with MiXCR, one entry per CDR3 protein. The sample comprises about 1.1 million distinct CDR3 sequences, roughly two fifths of which are singletons, and over 10% rests with the top ten. The CDR3 length is 15 residues. The V gene lost 3 bases and the J gene lost 3 bases, with 17 bases spanning the gap. Germline CDR1 and CDR2: DFQATT and SNEGSKA (reference sequence). The sample taken for sequencing was blood. This TCR was sampled from a man between 18 and 29 years old in good health. The J gene is TRBJ2-5, the V gene TRBV20-1; D uncertain. CDR3 residues: CSASPLQVWEETQYF. In nucleotides, the CDR3 is TGCAGTGCTAGCCCCCTTCAAGTTTGGGAAGAGACCCAGTACTTC.